The 23 T cell receptor beta chains in this list originate from one sample, sequenced in a study of T cell responses to AZD1222 COVID-19 vaccine. Assay used: immunoSEQ multiplex PCR; TCRdb lists only in-frame clones, some missing. Seen here are some 150,000 clones, roughly 90% observed once, and the top ten hold roughly 4%. The material sequenced was peripheral blood, taken 28 days after the second AZD1222 dose. The receptor set was obtained from an adult who received the AZD1222 COVID-19 vaccine.

The CDR3 spells CASSLVGTVLYGYTF. The CDR3 nucleotides are TGTGCCAGCAGCTTAGTTGGGACAGTCCTCTATGGCTACACCTTC. The chain employs TRBV7-9 and TRBJ1-2, with 7 bases lining up with TRBD1. The length of the CDR3 is 15 residues. V was clipped by 1 base and J by 4 bases; unmatched bases: 6. Germline values: CDR1 SEHNR, CDR2 FQNEAQ (reference sequence).

This clone has just one count. This rearrangement joins TRBV19 to TRBJ1-1; TRBD1 agrees at 7 bases. The length of the CDR3 is 18 residues. Germline V lookup: CDR1 LNHDA, CDR2 SQIVND (reference sequence). Trimming took 8 bases from V and 4 from J; bases not matched to a gene: 22. The CDR3, as DNA: TGTGCCAGTGGAATACACAGGGGAATGGGGCTGGAGGGCACTGAAGCTTTCTTT. It yields the protein CASGIHRGMGLEGTEAFF.

The rearrangement uses TRBV3-1 (or the pseudogene TRBV3-2) and TRBJ1-2; unclear D gene. The CDR3 length is 15 residues. Germline-derived CDR1 and CDR2 are LGHDT and YNNKEL (reference sequence). The ends were cut back, 0 bases at V and 7 bases at J, with 15 bases in the middle. CDR3 amino acids: CASSQEVRSIRGYTF. The CDR3, as DNA: TGTGCCAGCAGCCAAGAGGTACGTTCCATCCGTGGCTACACCTTC.

The chain carries TRBV29-1 and TRBJ1-2; maybe TRBD1 (5 bases). V lost 0 bases and J 12 bases, leaving 14 bases between the germline ends. The CDR3 is 12 residues long. Looked up from germline, CDR1 is SQVTM and CDR2 is ANQGSEA. CDR3 DNA: TGCAGCGTTGAAGATCTCGAACAGGACGACACCTTC. Translation gives CSVEDLEQDDTF.

The chain recombines TRBV13 with TRBJ1-5; D remains unclear. Germline values: CDR1 PRHDT, CDR2 FYEKMQ (reference sequence). The CDR3 runs 12 residues. Trimming removed 4 bases from V and 4 bases from J, with 5 bases in between. The CDR3 nucleotides are TGTGCCAGCAGCTACCTAAATCAGCCCCAGCATTTT. Amino acids: CASSYLNQPQHF.

This chain joins TRBV30 and TRBJ2-1; 8 nucleotides agree with TRBD2. The J segment lost 6 bases and the V segment lost 0 bases, leaving 4 bases of the junction unmatched. Germline values: CDR1 GTSNPN, CDR2 SVGIG (reference sequence). The length of the CDR3 is 14 residues. CDR3 in DNA: TGTGCCTGGAGTGTGGGCCTAGCGGGCAATGAGCAGTTCTTC. Protein: CAWSVGLAGNEQFF.

The chain recombines TRBV27 with TRBJ2-2, with D unresolved. The CDR3 length is 14 residues. V lost 2 bases, J lost 2 bases, and 6 bases lay in between. Germline CDR1 is MNHEY and CDR2 is SMNVEV (reference sequence). CDR3 region: CASSLSSNTGELFF. The CDR3 nucleotides are TGTGCCAGCAGTTTAAGCTCCAACACCGGGGAGCTGTTTTTT.

This clone was counted a few times. The chain combines TRBV12-5 with TRBJ2-3, with TRBD2 identical over 8 bases. The ends lost 3 bases at V and 4 bases at J; junction bases unmatched: 9. Per germline, CDR1 LGHNT and CDR2 FRNRAP. CDR3 length: 16 residues. Here the CDR3 DNA reads TGTGCTAGTGGTTTTCTAGCGGGCACCCGCCCAGATACGCAGTATTTT. It is translated as CASGFLAGTRPDTQYF.

V usage is TRBV2 and J usage is TRBJ1-3; the D is unclear. The CDR3 totals 17 residues. CDR1 and CDR2 from the germline V gene are SNHLY and FYNNEI. Trimming stripped 5 bases from V and 0 bases from J, with 17 bases between. CDR3: CASSTLSGSLSGNTIYF. The DNA for the CDR3 is TGTGCCAGCAGTACCCTTTCGGGCAGCCTCTCTGGAAACACCATATATTTT.

The rearrangement links TRBV6-5 to TRBJ1-6; no firm D call. Germline assignment: CDR1 MNHEY and CDR2 SVGAGI. The CDR3 totals 16 residues. V lost 4 bases and J 9 bases, leaving 19 bases between the germline ends. The CDR3 loop is CASSLKREIEGSPLHF. The DNA of the CDR3 is TGTGCCAGCAGTTTAAAACGGGAGATTGAGGGTTCACCCCTCCACTTT.

V gene TRBV30 combines with J gene TRBJ1-2; D unclear. The germline V and J ends were trimmed by 2 bases and 7 bases, with 8 bases remaining between them. The V gene's germline CDR1 is GTSNPN and CDR2 SVGIG (reference sequence). The CDR3 is 11 residues long. CDR3 bases: TGTGCCTGGAGTCACCCTTTTGGCTACACCTTC. Protein sequence: CAWSHPFGYTF.

V gene TRBV2 combines with J gene TRBJ1-2; 10 positions agree with TRBD1. The CDR3 loop spans 14 amino acids. The V gene end was trimmed by 6 bases and the J gene end by 6 bases; junction bases not matched to a gene: 7. Germline loops: CDR1 SNHLY, CDR2 FYNNEI. The CDR3 sequence is CASSRTGGLDGYTF. The CDR3 DNA reads TGTGCCAGCAGCCGGACAGGGGGTCTGGATGGCTACACCTTC.

The rearrangement links TRBV5-1 to TRBJ2-2, with no clear D. V dropped 0 bases and J dropped 1 base, with 13 bases sitting between them. The CDR3 totals 17 residues. Germline CDR1 and CDR2: SGHRS and YFSETQ. CDR3 residues: CASSLAVIFQNTGELFF. In DNA, the CDR3 is TGCGCCAGCAGCTTGGCCGTGATTTTCCAGAACACCGGGGAGCTGTTTTTT.

This chain connects TRBV29-1 to TRBJ1-2; D perhaps matches TRBD1 (5 bases). V was shortened by 0 bases and J by 4 bases, with 15 bases between the two germline ends. This CDR3 contains 15 residues. Germline lookup yields CDR1 SQVTM and CDR2 ANQGSEA. The CDR3 sequence: CSVEDIGREGYGYTF. CDR3 in DNA: TGCAGCGTTGAAGATATCGGCAGGGAAGGCTATGGCTACACCTTC.

The CDR3 DNA follows: TGTGCCAGTAGTGTTACTGGACTAGCGGGGGGCGGGGAAGATACGCAGTATTTT. Its translation: CASSVTGLAGGGEDTQYF. The rearrangement joins TRBV19 to TRBJ2-3; 14 bases agree with TRBD2. Germline V CDR1 and CDR2: LNHDA, SQIVND (reference sequence). V shed 5 bases and J 5 bases; nucleotides not matched to a gene: 12. This CDR3 spans 18 amino acids.

Only one count was recorded for this clone. The chain is built from TRBV11-2 and TRBJ2-1; 7 bases are shared with TRBD2. The V segment lost 10 bases and the J segment 1 base; nucleotides outside the gene matches: 7. This CDR3 is built from 14 residues. The germline gives CDR1 SGHAT, CDR2 FQNNGV. CDR3 loop: CAKPLRGSYNEQFF. The CDR3 DNA sequence: TGTGCCAAGCCGCTGCGGGGGTCCTACAATGAGCAGTTCTTC.

V usage is TRBV27 and J usage is TRBJ2-2; D not certain. Trimming removed 2 bases from V and 6 bases from J, with 19 bases in between. This CDR3 contains 17 residues. Germline CDR1 MNHEY, CDR2 SMNVEV (reference sequence). CDR3 sequence reads: CASSLQPPLMVAGELFF. In DNA form, the CDR3 reads TGTGCCAGCAGTTTACAACCGCCACTCATGGTAGCCGGGGAGCTGTTTTTT.

The V and J genes are TRBV18 and TRBJ1-6; D call uncertain. The CDR3 extends over 15 amino acids. Trimming shortened V by 2 bases and J by 5 bases, and 10 bases separated the two germline ends. Germline V gives CDR1 KGHSH, CDR2 LQKENI. The CDR3 DNA sequence: TGTGCCAGCTCACCAACGGGTAACGATAATTCACCCCTCCACTTT. It codes for CASSPTGNDNSPLHF.

The genes are TRBV7-2 and TRBJ1-5; D is ambiguous. Germline CDR1 reads SGHTA; CDR2 reads FQGNSA. The CDR3 has 13 residues. Between the trimmed V and J ends, which lost 3 bases and 6 bases, there was a span of 9 bases. In DNA, the CDR3 is TGTGCCAGCAGCTTCTATGTAAGTCAGCCCCAGCATTTT. It is translated as CASSFYVSQPQHF.

This rearrangement joins TRBV6-4 to TRBJ1-1; 9 bases are shared with TRBD1. The CDR3 has 12 residues. Trimming at V came to 9 bases and at J to 6 bases, leaving 5 bases not matched to a gene. Germline assignment: CDR1 MRHNA and CDR2 SNTAGT. CDR3 bases: TGTGCCAGGCGACAGGGGGAGGCTGAAGCTTTCTTT. Amino acid sequence: CARRQGEAEAFF.

The chain joins TRBV6-5 to TRBJ2-7; D gene uncertain. Trimming removed 6 bases at V and 5 bases at J, with 20 bases between. Germline V gene lookup returns CDR1 MNHEY and CDR2 SVGAGI. The length of the CDR3 is 15 residues. For the CDR3, the DNA is TGTGCCAGCAGCCCGACACGGACCACGAACCACGAGCAGTACTTC. Its protein product is CASSPTRTTNHEQYF.

The V call is TRBV3-1 (or the pseudogene TRBV3-2), the J call TRBJ1-6; D might be TRBD1 (6 bases). Trimming removed 0 bases at V and 2 bases at J, with 8 bases between. Germline V gives CDR1 LGHDT, CDR2 YNNKEL (reference sequence). The CDR3 sequence is 16 residues long. For the CDR3, the DNA is TGTGCCAGCAGCCAAGACAGGGGCGCCTATAATTCACCCCTCCACTTT. The encoded protein is CASSQDRGAYNSPLHF.

The chain carries TRBV11-2 and TRBJ1-2; D gene uncertain. V was trimmed by 1 base and J by 3 bases, leaving 15 bases between them. Germline CDR1 reads SGHAT; CDR2 reads FQNNGV. CDR3 length: 16 amino acids. CDR3 coding DNA: TGTGCCAGCAGCTTAGGGCCGGCAGGACGTTACTATGGCTACACCTTC. Its translation: CASSLGPAGRYYGYTF.